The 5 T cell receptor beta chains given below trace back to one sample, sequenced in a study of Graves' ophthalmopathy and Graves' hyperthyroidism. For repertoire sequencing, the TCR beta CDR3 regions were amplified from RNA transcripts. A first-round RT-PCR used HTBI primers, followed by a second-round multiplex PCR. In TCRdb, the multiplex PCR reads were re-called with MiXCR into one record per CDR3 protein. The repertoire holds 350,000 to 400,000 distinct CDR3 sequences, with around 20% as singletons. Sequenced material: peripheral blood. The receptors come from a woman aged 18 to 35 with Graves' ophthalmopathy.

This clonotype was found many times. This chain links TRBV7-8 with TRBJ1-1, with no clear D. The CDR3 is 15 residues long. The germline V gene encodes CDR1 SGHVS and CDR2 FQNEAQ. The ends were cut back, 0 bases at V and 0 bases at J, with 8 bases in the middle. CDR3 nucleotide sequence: TGTGCCAGCAGCTTAGCTGGACGATTGAACACTGAAGCTTTCTTT. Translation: CASSLAGRLNTEAFF.

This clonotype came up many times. CDR3 sequence (DNA): TGTGCCAGCAGCACGGGACGAAACCAAGAGACCCAGTACTTC. Translation: CASSTGRNQETQYF. J is TRBJ2-5 and V is TRBV7-2, with D perhaps matching TRBD1 or TRBD2 (5 bases each). Per germline, CDR1 SGHTA and CDR2 FQGNSA. This CDR3 is built from 14 residues. V was shortened by 5 bases and J by 0 bases, with 10 bases between the two germline ends.

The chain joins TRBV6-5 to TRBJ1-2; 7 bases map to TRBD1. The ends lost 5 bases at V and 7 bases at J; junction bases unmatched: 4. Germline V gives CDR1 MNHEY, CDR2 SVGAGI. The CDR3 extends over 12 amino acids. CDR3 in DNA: TGTGCCAGCAGTAACGACAGGGTTGGCTACACCTTC. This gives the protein CASSNDRVGYTF.

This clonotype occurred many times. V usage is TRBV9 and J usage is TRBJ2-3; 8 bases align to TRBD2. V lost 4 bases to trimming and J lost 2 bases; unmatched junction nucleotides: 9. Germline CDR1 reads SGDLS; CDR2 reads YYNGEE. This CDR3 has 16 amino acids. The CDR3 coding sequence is TGTGCCAGCAGCTCCAGGACTAGCCTACCCACAGATACGCAGTATTTT. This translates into CASSSRTSLPTDTQYF. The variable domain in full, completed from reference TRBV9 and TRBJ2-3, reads DSGVTQTPKHLITATGQRVTLRCSPRSGDLSVYWYQQSLDQGLQFLIQYYNGEERAKGNILERFSAQQFPDLHSELNLSSLELGDSALYFCASSSRTSLPTDTQYFGPGTRLTVL.

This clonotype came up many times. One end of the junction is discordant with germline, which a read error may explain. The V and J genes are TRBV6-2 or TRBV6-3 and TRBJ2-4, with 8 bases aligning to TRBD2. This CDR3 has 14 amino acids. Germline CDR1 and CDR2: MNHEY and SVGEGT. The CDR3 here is CASRPGLAQNIQYF. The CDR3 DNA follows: TGTGCCAGCAGGCCAGGACTAGCCCAAAACATTCAGTACTTC.